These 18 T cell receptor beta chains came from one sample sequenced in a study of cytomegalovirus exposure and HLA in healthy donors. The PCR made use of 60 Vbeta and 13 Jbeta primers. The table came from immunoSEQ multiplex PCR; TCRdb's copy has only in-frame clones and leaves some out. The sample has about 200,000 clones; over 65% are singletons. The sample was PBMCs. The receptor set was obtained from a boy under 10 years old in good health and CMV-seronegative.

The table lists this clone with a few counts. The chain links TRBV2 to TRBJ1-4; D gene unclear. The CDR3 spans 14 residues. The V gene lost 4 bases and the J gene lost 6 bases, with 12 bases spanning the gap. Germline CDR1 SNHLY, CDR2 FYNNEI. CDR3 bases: TGTGCCAGCAGTGGGCACACCGCCTATGAAAAACTGTTTTTT. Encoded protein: CASSGHTAYEKLFF.

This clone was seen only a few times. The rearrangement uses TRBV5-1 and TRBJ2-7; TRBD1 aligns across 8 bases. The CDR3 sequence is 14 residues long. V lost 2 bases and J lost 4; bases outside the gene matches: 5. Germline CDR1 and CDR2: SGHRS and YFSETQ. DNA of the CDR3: TGCGCCAGCAGCTTTCGCCAGGGGGCGTACGAGCAGTACTTC. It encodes CASSFRQGAYEQYF.

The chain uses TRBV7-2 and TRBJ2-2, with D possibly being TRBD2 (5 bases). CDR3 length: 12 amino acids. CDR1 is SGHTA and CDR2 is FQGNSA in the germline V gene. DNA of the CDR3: TGTGAACGTAGCGCGTCCACCGGGGAGCTGTTTTTT. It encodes CERSASTGELFF.

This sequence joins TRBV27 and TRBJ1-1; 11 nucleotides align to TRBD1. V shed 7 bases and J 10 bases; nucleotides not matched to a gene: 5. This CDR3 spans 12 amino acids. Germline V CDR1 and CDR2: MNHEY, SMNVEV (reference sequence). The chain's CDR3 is CASKSDRGLAFF. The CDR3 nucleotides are TGTGCCAGCAAGTCGGACAGGGGGCTAGCTTTCTTT.

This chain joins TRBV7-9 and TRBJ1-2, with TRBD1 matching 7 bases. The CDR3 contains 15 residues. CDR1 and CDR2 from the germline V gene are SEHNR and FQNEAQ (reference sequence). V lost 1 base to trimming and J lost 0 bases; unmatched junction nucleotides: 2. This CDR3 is CASSLGDSTNYGYTF. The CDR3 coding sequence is TGTGCCAGCAGCTTAGGGGACAGCACTAACTATGGCTACACCTTC.

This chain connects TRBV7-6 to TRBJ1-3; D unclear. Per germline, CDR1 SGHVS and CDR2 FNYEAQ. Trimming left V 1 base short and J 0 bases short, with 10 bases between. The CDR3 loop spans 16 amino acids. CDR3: CASSLGEWASGNTIYF. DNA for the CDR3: TGTGCCAGCAGCTTAGGGGAGTGGGCCTCTGGAAACACCATATATTTT.

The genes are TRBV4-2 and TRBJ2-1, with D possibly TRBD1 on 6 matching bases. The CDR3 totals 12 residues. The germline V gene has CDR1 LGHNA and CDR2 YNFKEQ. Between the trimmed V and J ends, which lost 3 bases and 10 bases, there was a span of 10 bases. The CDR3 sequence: CASSQGAGEQFF. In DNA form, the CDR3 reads TGTGCCAGCAGCCAGGGGGCCGGGGAGCAGTTCTTC.

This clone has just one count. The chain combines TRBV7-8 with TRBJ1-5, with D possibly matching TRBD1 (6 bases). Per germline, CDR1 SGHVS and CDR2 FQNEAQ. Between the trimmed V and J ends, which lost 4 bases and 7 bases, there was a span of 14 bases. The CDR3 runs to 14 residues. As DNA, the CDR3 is TGTGCCAGCAGCTCACGCGGGGGCGGGCAGCCCCAGCATTTT. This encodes CASSSRGGGQPQHF.

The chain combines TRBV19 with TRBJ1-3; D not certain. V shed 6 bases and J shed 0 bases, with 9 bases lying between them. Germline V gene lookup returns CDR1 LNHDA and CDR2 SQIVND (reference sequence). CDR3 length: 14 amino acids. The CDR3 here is CASRLIASGNTIYF. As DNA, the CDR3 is TGTGCCAGTAGATTGATAGCCTCTGGAAACACCATATATTTT. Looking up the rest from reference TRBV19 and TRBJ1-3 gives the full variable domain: DGGITQSPKYLFRKEGQNVTLSCEQNLNHDAMYWYRQDPGQGLRLIYYSQIVNDFQKGDIAEGYSVSREKKESFPLTVTSAQKNPTAFYLCASRLIASGNTIYFGEGSWLTVV.

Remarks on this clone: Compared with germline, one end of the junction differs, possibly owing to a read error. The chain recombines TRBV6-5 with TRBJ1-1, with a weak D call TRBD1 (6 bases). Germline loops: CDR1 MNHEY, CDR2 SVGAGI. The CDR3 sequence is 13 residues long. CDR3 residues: CVSSRGANTEAFF. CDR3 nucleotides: TGTGTCAGCAGTCGGGGGGCGAACACTGAAGCTTTCTTT.

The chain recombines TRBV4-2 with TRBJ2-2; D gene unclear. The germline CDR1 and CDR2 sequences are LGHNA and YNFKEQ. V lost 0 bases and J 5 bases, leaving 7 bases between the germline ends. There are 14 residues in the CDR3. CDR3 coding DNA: TGTGCCAGCAGCCAAGATCTAGAGACCGGGGAGCTGTTTTTT. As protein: CASSQDLETGELFF.

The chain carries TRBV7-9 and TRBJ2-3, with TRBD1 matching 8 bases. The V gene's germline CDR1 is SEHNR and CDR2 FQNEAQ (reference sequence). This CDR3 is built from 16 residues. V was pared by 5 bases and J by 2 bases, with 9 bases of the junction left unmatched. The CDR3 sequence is CASSVGPGQATDTQYF. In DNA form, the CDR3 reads TGTGCCAGCAGCGTGGGTCCGGGACAGGCCACAGATACGCAGTATTTT.

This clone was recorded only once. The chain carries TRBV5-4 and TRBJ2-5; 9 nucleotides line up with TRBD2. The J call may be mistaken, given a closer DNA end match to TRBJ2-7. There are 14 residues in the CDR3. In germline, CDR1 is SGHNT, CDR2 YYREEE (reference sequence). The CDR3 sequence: CASSPIAGAYEQYF. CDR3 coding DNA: TGTGCCAGCAGCCCCATAGCGGGAGCCTACGAGCAGTACTTC.

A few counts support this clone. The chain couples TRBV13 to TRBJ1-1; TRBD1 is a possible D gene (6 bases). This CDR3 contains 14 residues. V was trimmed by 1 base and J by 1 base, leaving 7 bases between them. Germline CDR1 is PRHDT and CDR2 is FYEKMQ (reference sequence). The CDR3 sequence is CASSLVQGNTEAFF. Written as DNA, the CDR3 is TGTGCCAGCAGCTTAGTACAGGGGAACACTGAAGCTTTCTTT.

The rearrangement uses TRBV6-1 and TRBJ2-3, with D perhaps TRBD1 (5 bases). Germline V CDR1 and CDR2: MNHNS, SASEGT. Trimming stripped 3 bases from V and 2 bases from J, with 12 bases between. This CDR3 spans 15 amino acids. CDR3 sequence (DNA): TGTGCCAGCAGTGATGGGCAGGGTCTCACAGATACGCAGTATTTT. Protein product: CASSDGQGLTDTQYF.

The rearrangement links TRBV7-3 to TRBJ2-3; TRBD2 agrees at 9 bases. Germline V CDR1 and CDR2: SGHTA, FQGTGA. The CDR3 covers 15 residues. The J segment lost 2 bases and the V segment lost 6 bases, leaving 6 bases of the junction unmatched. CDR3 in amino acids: CASSTSGLYTDTQYF. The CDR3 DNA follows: TGTGCCAGCAGTACTAGCGGGCTATACACAGATACGCAGTATTTT.

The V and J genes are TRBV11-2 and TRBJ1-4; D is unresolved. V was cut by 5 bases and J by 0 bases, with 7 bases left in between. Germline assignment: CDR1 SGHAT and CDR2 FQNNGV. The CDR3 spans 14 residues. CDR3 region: CASSPAATNEKLFF. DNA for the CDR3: TGTGCCAGCAGCCCGGCGGCAACTAATGAAAAACTGTTTTTT.

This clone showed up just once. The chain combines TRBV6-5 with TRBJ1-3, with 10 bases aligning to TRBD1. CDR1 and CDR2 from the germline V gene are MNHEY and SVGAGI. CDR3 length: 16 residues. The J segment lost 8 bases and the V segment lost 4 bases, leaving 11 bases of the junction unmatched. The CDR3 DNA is TGTGCCAGCAGTTGGGGTCCGGGACAGGGGCAATACACCATATATTTT. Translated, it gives CASSWGPGQGQYTIYF.